This entry describes one T cell receptor beta chain. This clonotype was detected a few times. Its antigen is not yet known. No much larger clone is present one base from it, and per-base qualities are unavailable. A patient counted as having stable Graves' hyperthyroidism if no progression to ophthalmopathy occurred over 18 months of follow-up. Hyperthyroidism patients were aged 18 to 65 years and newly diagnosed, with disease duration of less than 2 months. The study excluded patients with uncontrolled infections, other autoimmune diseases, pregnancy or lactation. Clinical symptoms, serum thyroxine and TRAb, thyroid ultrasound, and orbital computed tomography formed the basis for the diagnoses. Ficoll-Paque density gradient centrifugation was used to isolate PBMCs from around 10 ml of fresh peripheral blood. Trizol reagent was used to extract total RNA, and RNA quality was then checked on an Agilent 2100 Bioanalyzer.

From its cysteine to its phenylalanine, the CDR3 spans 15 amino acids. Only CDR3 DNA is held: 45 bases, read in frame from base 1. The germline V gene supplies CDR1 SGHRS and CDR2 YFSETQ. V loses 5 bases, J loses 3 bases, and the germline ends lie 14 bases apart. The data stem from a study of T cells in Graves' hyperthyroidism and ophthalmopathy (dated by TCRdb to between 2019 and 2020). Regarding the study in general: Peripheral blood samples were taken at the time of initial diagnosis, prior to any treatment. For training and testing, the 80 to 100 patients in the discovery cohort were randomly divided in a 7:3 ratio. After blood sampling, hyperthyroidism patients were treated with methimazole at a starting dose of 30 mg daily, and ophthalmopathy patients were treated with high-dose intravenous methylprednisolone. To identify distinguishing TCR V-J signatures, a discovery cohort of 100 or so patients was used, comprising 43 with Graves' ophthalmopathy and some 57 with stable Graves' hyperthyroidism. An independent validation cohort of 18 to 20 hyperthyroidism patients and approximately 17 patients who later progressed to ophthalmopathy tested prospective prediction of ophthalmopathy. In addition, the study compared T-cell repertoires in thyroid tissue and in blood from six Graves' hyperthyroidism patients. TCR Vbeta CDR3 sequencing of approximately 140 peripheral blood samples (under 45 ophthalmopathy, under 80 hyperthyroidism and around 17 progressor patients) is reported in the paper. Results and caveats for the whole study, not just this receptor: Sample size was not statistically predetermined, and investigators were not blinded to group allocation. In validation, progression to ophthalmopathy was predicted by the model with roughly 71% sensitivity and just over 72% specificity, a median of approximately 6.5 months before onset. Blood samples also contained most of the expanded thyroid clonotypes (frequency above 0.001), which suggests that blood repertoires may reflect thyroid immune responses. Ophthalmopathy was separated from stable hyperthyroidism by a 13 V-J signature model, with just over 85% sensitivity and 81% to 82% specificity obtained in cross-validation and 80%/75% obtained in testing.

Amplification of TCR beta CDR3 regions was carried out from RNA transcripts. For the first round of RT-PCR on the TCR CDR3, the HTBI primer set was used together with the Qiagen OneStep RT-PCR kit. Libraries were constructed in a second round of multiplex PCR, after which size selection and purification were carried out. The libraries were sequenced on an Illumina HiSeq2000 using paired-end 100 bp reads. For the original study's pipeline: SOAPnuke was used to process the raw data, removing reads that contained adapters or uncalled bases, had a mean Phred below 15, or lacked an exact match to the constant primer or identifier. High-quality paired reads were merged with COPE v1.2.5, and unique nucleotide sequences were defined as clonotypes. MiTCR v1.1 was used to align the clonotypes against IMGT TRBV, TRBD and TRBJ reference segments. Analysis was restricted to V-J combinations with a frequency above 0.0001, which covered about 99% of repertoires. The TCS score was defined as F50 (clonal expansion) divided by E x V (chaos), with BLOSUM62-based TCRdist calculated between CDR3 peptides within each V-J. Welch's t-statistics and random forest reduced approximately 520 V-J features to around 14, which were used in a naive Bayes classifier (R e1071). Using fastp at Q25 and MiXCR, TCRdb reprocessed the public reads and kept productive beta chains. Rows with a matching CDR3 protein are joined into one entry that keeps the most common DNA and genes. The V and J calls shown here were made by TCRdb, not taken from the authors' results. For this sample the table gives over 500,000 distinct CDR3 sequences, of which about 15% were detected only once. Approximately 15% of the sample belongs to the ten largest clones.

Source material: blood. The chain is made from TRBV5-1 and TRBJ2-2, and TRBD1 may be the D gene, going by 6 matching bases. The receptor's source is a woman in her forties with Graves' hyperthyroidism. The DNA is TGCGCCAGCAGTTGGAGAGGGGGAGACACCGGGGAGCTGTTTTTT. This translates into CASSWRGGDTGELFF.